This T cell receptor (beta chain) was observed in a study of cytomegalovirus exposure and HLA in healthy donors. This clone appeared a few times. Researchers ran the PCR with 60 Vbeta and 13 Jbeta primers. Some clones are missing from TCRdb's copy, which holds only in-frame ones; the method was immunoSEQ multiplex PCR. Of about 43,000 clones in the sample, 60% to 70% are singletons; the top ten hold about 11%. V gave up 7 bases and J gave up 4 bases; unmatched junction bases: 3. CDR1 and CDR2 from the germline V gene are LNHDA and SQIVND (reference sequence). The CDR3 covers 13 residues. Sequenced: PBMCs. The chain joins TRBV19 to TRBJ2-1; 8 bases are a match to TRBD2. The clonotype was recovered from a man in his sixties in good health and CMV-seropositive. This CDR3 reads CASNSGAYNEQFF. As DNA, the CDR3 is TGTGCCAGTAATAGCGGGGCATACAATGAGCAGTTCTTC.